This TCR beta chain was sequenced during a study of blood T cell repertoires in COVID-19. The wider study: Spain, Italy and the United States supplied samples that represented acute and convalescent COVID-19. T cells, B-cell-depleted T cells, or PBMCs provided the cDNA or gDNA that served as material.

There are 16 residues in the CDR3. Original analysis: Amplification of reference gene primers was used by the study to estimate nucleated cell counts. TCRdb's table, derived via immunoSEQ multiplex PCR, lists solely in-frame clones and lacks some. Clone size and V and J calls were adopted from that table, with D and trimming inferred from the DNA. The data show fewer than 250,000 clones, around 90% seen once. V usage is TRBV21-1 and J usage is TRBJ2-1; TRBD2 is the table's D call and was not checked against the DNA. TRBV21-1 is tagged as a pseudogene. Sequenced input: peripheral blood. The sequence derives from a man aged 25 to 40 with COVID-19, enrolled during active disease. CDR3: CASSKCTSGSYNEQFF. The CDR3 bases are TGTGCCAGCAGCAAATGTACTAGCGGGTCCTACAATGAGCAGTTCTTC.